Many counts were recorded for the clone carrying this T cell receptor beta chain. These data originate in a study of regulatory T cells in long-lasting Graves disease. To make TCR beta libraries, researchers used iRepertoire HTBI primers and Arm-PCR of CDR3 regions. In TCRdb, the multiplex PCR reads were re-called with MiXCR into one record per CDR3 protein. The sample comprises roughly 380,000 distinct CDR3 sequences, over 15% of which are singletons, and 30% rests with the top ten. Noted time point: newly diagnosed GD, antithyroid drugs for less than 3 months. RNA extracted from PBMCs served as the sequencing template. The CDR3 has 17 amino acids. V dropped 6 bases and J dropped 1 base, with 18 bases sitting between them. Per germline, CDR1 MDHEN and CDR2 SYDVKM. Another study also made use of these data, one on T cells in Graves' hyperthyroidism and ophthalmopathy.

The clonotype was recovered from a man aged 35 to 55 with Graves disease. This sample comprised peripheral blood mononuclear cells (PBMCs), obtained at new diagnosis, from a patient treated with antithyroid drugs. The chain uses TRBV28 and TRBJ2-2; no definite D call. The CDR3 nucleotides read TGTGCCAGCAGCCCCGTTCCGGGTGGGCGGAACACCGGGGAGCTGTTTTTT. Amino acids: CASSPVPGGRNTGELFF.